This record looks at one TCR beta chain sequence and its context. This record comes from a study of T cells in Graves' hyperthyroidism and ophthalmopathy. Trimming left V 4 bases short and J 4 bases short, with 14 bases between. CDR3 size: 14 residues. Germline-derived CDR1 and CDR2 are SQVTM and ANQGSEA. Researchers took RNA transcripts and amplified the TCR beta CDR3 regions from them. The study used the HTBI primer set for a first-round RT-PCR of the TCR CDR3. MiXCR, run by TCRdb on the multiplex PCR reads, gives a single entry per CDR3 protein. The data contain 550,000 to 600,000 distinct CDR3 sequences, around 46% of them singletons.

The specimen sequenced was peripheral blood or thyroid tissue (not recorded which). This clonotype was sampled from an adult woman with Graves' disease, either hyperthyroidism or ophthalmopathy (not recorded which). The V and J genes are TRBV29-1 and TRBJ1-5; possible D gene TRBD1, 6 bases. The CDR3 sequence is CSVGTGHSNQPQHF. As DNA, the CDR3 is TGCAGCGTTGGAACGGGACACTCTAATCAGCCCCAGCATTTT.